One TCR beta chain is described in this entry. In the authors' methods: Using reference gene primer amplification, nucleated cell counts were estimated. TCRdb's table, derived via immunoSEQ multiplex PCR, lists solely in-frame clones and lacks some. The DNA was the basis for D and trimming; V, J and clone size are from that table. The top ten clones hold more than 2.5% of a sample with 200,000 to 250,000 clones, around 84% of them seen once. This sample was included in a study of blood T cell repertoires in COVID-19. Sequenced input: peripheral blood. The clonotype comes from a man aged 55 to 70 with acute or convalescent COVID-19.

Here the CDR3 reads CASSLAGTGDTEAFF. DNA for the CDR3: TGTGCCAGCAGCTTAGCGGGAACAGGGGACACTGAAGCTTTCTTT. The chain links TRBV7-9 to TRBJ1-1, with 7 bases lining up with TRBD1. CDR3 length: 15 amino acids. Germline-derived CDR1 and CDR2 are SEHNR and FQNEAQ (reference sequence). The V and J ends lost 0 bases and 3 bases, in that order; junction bases with no gene match: 4.